Listed below are T cell receptor beta chains from one sample, sequenced in a study of response to subunit inactivated influenza vaccine. TCRdb processed the RT-PCR reads anew with MiXCR; each CDR3 protein has one entry. Of roughly 630,000 distinct CDR3 sequences listed, approximately 14% were seen once; the top ten hold 7.5% to 8%. Sequencing was performed on PBMCs from blood, taken 14 days before vaccination. These TCRs come from a man aged 45 to 65 who received an inactivated influenza vaccine. Each CDR3 is given with its conserved first and last residue. A D gene is named only where the DNA matches it firmly. Clone size appears in some rows only: once, few, many, or a class for an expanded clone.

>-|few|TRBV28|TRBJ2-5
TGTGCCAGCAGTTTACTGGGCAGGCCGCAAGAGACCCAGTACTTC
CASSLLGRPQETQYF
>TRBD1|-|TRBV18|TRBJ1-5
TGTGCCAGCTCATCCGGACAGGGGGTAGAACAGCCCCAGCATTTT
CASSSGQGVEQPQHF
>-|few|TRBV15|TRBJ1-5
TGTGCCACCAGCAGTGGGGGTTTTAGTCAGCCCCAGCATTTT
CATSSGGFSQPQHF
>TRBD2|many|TRBV12-3/TRBV12-4|TRBJ2-3
TGTGCCAGCAGCCATACTAGCGGGAGGACAGATACGCAGTATTTT
CASSHTSGRTDTQYF
>-|-|TRBV6-1|TRBJ2-5
TGTGCCAGCAGTGAAGAGGGTGTATACCGCAGTTTACAAGAGACCCAGTACTTC
CASSEEGVYRSLQETQYF
>TRBD1|-|TRBV20-1|TRBJ2-3
TGCAGCTCCGGACAGGGAACAGATACGCAGTATTTT
CSSGQGTDTQYF
>TRBD2|many|TRBV10-3|TRBJ2-1
TGTGCCATCAGTGTGACTAGCGGGGCCTACAATGAGCAGTTCTTC
CAISVTSGAYNEQFF
>-|many|TRBV5-5|TRBJ2-2
TGTGCCAGCAGAATACTGGCAGGGGTCGCGAACACCGGGGAGCTGTTTTTT
CASRILAGVANTGELFF
>TRBD1|many|TRBV18|TRBJ1-3
TGTGCCAGCTCACCACCTCGGGACAGGGTCTCTAGCTCTGGAAACACCATATATTTT
CASSPPRDRVSSSGNTIYF
>-|-|TRBV4-2|TRBJ2-7
TGTGCCAGCGGGAACGCGGGCTCCCCCTACGAGCAGTACTTC
CASGNAGSPYEQYF
>TRBD1|few|TRBV10-3|TRBJ2-2
TGTGCCATCAGTGGGGACAGCACCGGGGAGCTGTTTTTT
CAISGDSTGELFF
>-|once|TRBV4-1|TRBJ2-7
TGCGCCAGCAGCCGCCCCTTAGGGGACGAGCAGTACTTC
CASSRPLGDEQYF
>-|-|TRBV21-1|TRBJ2-3
TGTGCCAGCACGGGCCGGGGGGGAGCGGAAGATACGCAGTATTTT
CASTGRGGAEDTQYF
>TRBD2|-|TRBV7-8|TRBJ2-5
TGTGCCAGCAGCTTAGGATCTGGCGGGGGGGCTCGGGGCCAGTACTTC
CASSLGSGGGARGQYF
>TRBD2|-|TRBV10-3|TRBJ2-1
TGTGCCATCACTAGCGGGAGTAACAATGAGCAGTTCTTC
CAITSGSNNEQFF
>TRBD1|-|TRBV12-3/TRBV12-4|TRBJ2-7
TGTGCCAGCAGTCCTCCGGGACAGGGCGACGAGCAGTACTTC
CASSPPGQGDEQYF
>TRBD1|few|TRBV12-3/TRBV12-4|TRBJ1-6
TGTGCCAGCAGGCCGGACAGGGTGGGAACCCTCCACTTT
CASRPDRVGTLHF
>-|many|TRBV12-3/TRBV12-4|TRBJ2-3
TGTGCCAGCAGCCTAGGGGGGGGGCCAGATACGCAGTATTTT
CASSLGGGPDTQYF
>-|-|TRBV20-1|TRBJ1-1
TGCAGTGCTCCTCTCAACCGGAACACTGAAGCTTTCTTT
CSAPLNRNTEAFF
>TRBD2|-|TRBV6-2/TRBV6-3|TRBJ2-3
TGTGCCAGCCGGCGGGAGGTAGATACGCAGTATTTT
CASRREVDTQYF
>-|-|TRBV7-2|TRBJ2-1
TGTGCCAGCAGCTTAGTAAGAGGGGTTCCCTCCTACAATGAGCAGTTCTTC
CASSLVRGVPSYNEQFF
>TRBD2|-|TRBV18|TRBJ2-7
TGTGCCAGCTCACCAAGTAGGACTAGTCGGGGGGCCTACGAGCAGTACTTC
CASSPSRTSRGAYEQYF
>-|-|TRBV6-1|TRBJ2-3
TGTGCCAGCACCCTTGGGGGGGGCGGAACAGATACGCAGTATTTT
CASTLGGGGTDTQYF
>-|-|TRBV7-2|TRBJ1-4
TGTGCCAGCAGCTTAGAACCGGGGGCTAATGAAAAACTGTTTTTT
CASSLEPGANEKLFF
>TRBD1|few|TRBV7-6|TRBJ1-2
TGTGCCAGCAGCCCAAGCCACAGGGGCGTTGCTGGCTACACCTTC
CASSPSHRGVAGYTF
>-|-|TRBV18|TRBJ2-7
TGTGCCAGCTCACGCGACAGTTCCCTCTCCTACGAGCAGTACTTC
CASSRDSSLSYEQYF
>-|few|TRBV4-3|TRBJ2-2
TGCGCCAGCAGCCAATTATACAGGGTTGATCAGACCGGGGAGCTGTTTTTT
CASSQLYRVDQTGELFF
>TRBD1|-|TRBV4-3|TRBJ2-2
TGCGCCAGCAGCATCGACAGGGGATACACCGGGGAGCTGTTTTTT
CASSIDRGYTGELFF
>TRBD1|few|TRBV7-9|TRBJ2-7
TGTGCCAGCAGCGGGAGACAGGGGAATCCCGTCACCTACGAGCAGTACTTC
CASSGRQGNPVTYEQYF
>-|-|TRBV6-1|TRBJ1-3
TGTGCCAGCAGTGGTGGCAGCTCCTTCTCTGGAAACACCATATATTTT
CASSGGSSFSGNTIYF
>TRBD1|many|TRBV20-1|TRBJ1-5
TGCAGTGCTAGAGATACAGGGGGCGCGGGCAATCAGCCCCAGCATTTT
CSARDTGGAGNQPQHF
>-|-|TRBV5-6|TRBJ2-2
TGTGCCAGCAGCTTGTACAGGGAATCGAACACCGGGGAGCTGTTTTTT
CASSLYRESNTGELFF
>-|few|TRBV6-2/TRBV6-3|TRBJ2-7
TGTGCCAGCGAGGGAATCTCCTACGAGCAGTACTTC
CASEGISYEQYF
>TRBD1|many|TRBV3-1|TRBJ2-2
TGTGCCAGCAGGGAGACCGGGACAGCGAACACCGGGGAGCTGTTTTTT
CASRETGTANTGELFF
>TRBD1|-|TRBV4-1|TRBJ2-7
TGCGCCAGCAGCCCCCCGGGACAGGGGGCCTACGAGCAGTGCTTC
CASSPPGQGAYEQCF
>TRBD1|-|TRBV7-9|TRBJ2-2
TGTGCCAGCAGCGTGGCAGACAGGGTGAACACCGGGGAGCTGTTTTTT
CASSVADRVNTGELFF
>TRBD1|few|TRBV3-1|TRBJ2-7
TGTGCCAGCAGCCAACGGGACAGGGGATCCGGCGAGCAGTACTTC
CASSQRDRGSGEQYF
>TRBD1|many|TRBV29-1|TRBJ2-1
TGCAGCGTTGATCCGGGACAGGGGTCCTACAATGAGCAGTTCTTC
CSVDPGQGSYNEQFF
>-|-|TRBV30|TRBJ2-3
TGTGCCTGGACACAGGCAGATACGCAGTATTTT
CAWTQADTQYF
>TRBD2|few|TRBV10-3|TRBJ2-1
TGTGCCATCAGTGGGACTAGCGGAAACTCCTACAATGAGCAGTTCTTC
CAISGTSGNSYNEQFF
>-|-|TRBV12-3/TRBV12-4|TRBJ1-2
TGTGCCAGCAGCCGGAGGGACGGGACCAGCTATGGCTACACCTTC
CASSRRDGTSYGYTF
>TRBD2|many|TRBV5-1|TRBJ2-7
TGCGCCAGCAGCTTGGGGCTAGCGGGAGCCCACGAGCAGTACTTC
CASSLGLAGAHEQYF
>-|-|TRBV9|TRBJ2-1
TGTGCCAGCAGCACAGGCAGTACCGACAATGAGCAGTTCTTC
CASSTGSTDNEQFF
>TRBD1|few|TRBV24-1|TRBJ2-1
TGTGCCACCAGTGATTTCCGGGACAGGGATGAGCAGTTCTTC
CATSDFRDRDEQFF
>TRBD1|many|TRBV10-3|TRBJ1-1
TGTGCCATCAGTGAGTCTGTCAGGGGGGACACTGAAGCTTTCTTT
CAISESVRGDTEAFF
>TRBD2|few|TRBV4-3|TRBJ2-1
TGCGCCAGCAGCCCTAGGACTAGCGGGGGGGCGAAGTTTAATGAGCAGTTCTTC
CASSPRTSGGAKFNEQFF
>-|few|TRBV5-6|TRBJ2-7
TGTGCCAGCAGCTTGATTTCCCAGCGACGCTCCTACGAGCAGTACTTC
CASSLISQRRSYEQYF
>-|-|TRBV5-6|TRBJ1-2
TGTGCCAGCAGCTTGGACAGGGTAGCCTATGGCTACACCTTC
CASSLDRVAYGYTF
>TRBD2|many|TRBV6-5|TRBJ2-2
TGTGCCAGCAGCTACCAGACTAGCGTGAGAACCGGGGAGCTGTTTTTT
CASSYQTSVRTGELFF
>-|-|TRBV24-1|TRBJ1-5
TGTGCCACCAGTGATTTTGCCAGCCTGAGGCCCCAGCATTTT
CATSDFASLRPQHF
>-|few|TRBV18|TRBJ2-7
TGTGCCAGCTCACCACAAGGACAGGGAGGGTACGAGCAGTACTTC
CASSPQGQGGYEQYF
>TRBD1|-|TRBV2|TRBJ2-7
TGTGCCAGCAGGCAGGACAGGGGGGGATCCTACGAGCAGTACTTC
CASRQDRGGSYEQYF
>TRBD1|few|TRBV19|TRBJ1-6
TGTGCCAGCAGAACCGGGACAGGGCATTCACCCCTCCACTTT
CASRTGTGHSPLHF
>TRBD1|few|TRBV6-2/TRBV6-3|TRBJ2-1
TGTGCCAGCAGTTACAGACAGGGGGCTTCCGGCAAATACAATGAGCAGTTCTTC
CASSYRQGASGKYNEQFF